The entry below gives a single T cell receptor beta chain sequence along with its context. The study ran its PCR with 60 Vbeta and 13 Jbeta primers. Using immunoSEQ multiplex PCR, the repertoire was profiled, and TCRdb retains in-frame clones only, with some absent. The sample has approximately 160,000 clones; approximately 80% are singletons. This sample stems from a study of cytomegalovirus exposure and HLA in healthy donors. This clonotype was sampled from a woman aged 40 to 50 in good health and CMV-seropositive. The sample comprised PBMCs.

In DNA form, the CDR3 reads TGCGCCAGCAGCGAAGGGGGCAGGGGATGGGAAGGCTACACCTTC. It translates to CASSEGGRGWEGYTF. This chain links TRBV4-3 with TRBJ1-2, with TRBD1 matching 7 bases. The CDR3 covers 15 residues. The ends lost 5 bases at V and 8 bases at J; junction bases unmatched: 14. The germline V gene encodes CDR1 LGHNA and CDR2 YSLEER.